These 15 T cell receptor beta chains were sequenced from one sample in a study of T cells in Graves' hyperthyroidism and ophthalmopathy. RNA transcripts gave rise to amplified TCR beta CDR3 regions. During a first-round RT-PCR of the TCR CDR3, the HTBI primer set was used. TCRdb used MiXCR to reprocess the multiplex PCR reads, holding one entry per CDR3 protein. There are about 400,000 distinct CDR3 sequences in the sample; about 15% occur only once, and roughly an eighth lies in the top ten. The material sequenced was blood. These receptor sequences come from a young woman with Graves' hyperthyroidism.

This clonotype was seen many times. CDR3 nucleotide sequence: TGTGCCAGCAGATCCCAGGTCAATCAGCCCCAGCATTTT. This translates into CASRSQVNQPQHF. The genes are TRBV12-3 or TRBV12-4 and TRBJ1-5; D not resolved. The CDR3 runs 13 residues. V shed 6 bases and J shed 3 bases, with 9 bases lying between them.

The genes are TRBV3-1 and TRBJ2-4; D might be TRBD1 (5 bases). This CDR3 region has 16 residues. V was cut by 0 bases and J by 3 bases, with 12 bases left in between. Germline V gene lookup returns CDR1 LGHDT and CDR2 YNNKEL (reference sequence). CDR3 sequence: CASSQEGQGVKNIQYF. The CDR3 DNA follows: TGTGCCAGCAGCCAAGAGGGGCAGGGTGTCAAAAACATTCAGTACTTC.

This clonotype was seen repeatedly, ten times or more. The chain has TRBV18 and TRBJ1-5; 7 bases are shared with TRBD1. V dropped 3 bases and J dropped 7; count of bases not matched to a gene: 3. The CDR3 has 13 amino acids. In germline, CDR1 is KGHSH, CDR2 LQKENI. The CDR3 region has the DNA TGTGCCAGCTCACCCAAACAGGGGCAGCCCCAGCATTTT. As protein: CASSPKQGQPQHF.

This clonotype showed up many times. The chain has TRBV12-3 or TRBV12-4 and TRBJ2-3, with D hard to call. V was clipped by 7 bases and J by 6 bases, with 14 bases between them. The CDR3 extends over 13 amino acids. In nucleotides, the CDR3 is TGTGCCAGCACCGAAAGCGCTCGGGATACGCAGTATTTT. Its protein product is CASTESARDTQYF.

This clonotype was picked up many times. CDR3: CASSQEGSFLMTQYF. As DNA, the CDR3 is TGTGCCAGCAGCCAAGAAGGTTCTTTCCTTATGACCCAGTACTTC. The chain joins TRBV3-1 to TRBJ2-5; D is uncertain. This CDR3 is 15 amino acids long. V was shortened by 0 bases and J by 7 bases, with 15 bases between the two germline ends. CDR1 and CDR2 from the germline V gene are LGHDT and YNNKEL (reference sequence).

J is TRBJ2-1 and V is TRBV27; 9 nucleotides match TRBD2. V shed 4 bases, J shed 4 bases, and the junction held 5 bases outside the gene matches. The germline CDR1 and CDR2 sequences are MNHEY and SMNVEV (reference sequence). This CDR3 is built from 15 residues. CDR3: CASSSIAGVYNEQFF. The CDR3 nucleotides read TGTGCCAGCAGTTCCATAGCGGGAGTATACAATGAGCAGTTCTTC.

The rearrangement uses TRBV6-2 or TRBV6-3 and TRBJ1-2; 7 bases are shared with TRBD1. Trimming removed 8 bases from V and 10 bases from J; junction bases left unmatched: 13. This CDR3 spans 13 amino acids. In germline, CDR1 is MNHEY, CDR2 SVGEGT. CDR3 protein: CASGTGTAPTYTF. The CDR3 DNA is TGTGCCAGCGGAACAGGGACAGCCCCGACCTACACCTTC.

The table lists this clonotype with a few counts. CDR3 DNA: TGTGCCAGCAGCCCCTCCGGGACATCATTATACAATGAGCAGTTCTTC. Translated, it gives CASSPSGTSLYNEQFF. The J gene is TRBJ2-1, the V gene TRBV13, with D tentatively TRBD1 (6 bases). Trimming removed 5 bases from V and 4 bases from J, with 18 bases in between. Germline CDR1 reads PRHDT; CDR2 reads FYEKMQ (reference sequence). The CDR3 is made up of 16 amino acids.

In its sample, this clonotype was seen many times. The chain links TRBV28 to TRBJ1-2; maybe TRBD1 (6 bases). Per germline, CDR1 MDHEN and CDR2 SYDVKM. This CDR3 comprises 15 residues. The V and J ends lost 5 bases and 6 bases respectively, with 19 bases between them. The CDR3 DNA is TGTGCCAGCAGTGGGATGGGGGCGGAGCGAGATGGCTACACCTTC. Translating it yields CASSGMGAERDGYTF.

The CDR3 DNA is TGTGCCAGCTCTACAGGGGTCGCCGGAGCTAACACTGAAGCTTTCTTT. Its protein is CASSTGVAGANTEAFF. This sequence joins TRBV18 and TRBJ1-1; the match to TRBD1 covers 7 bases. Per the germline V gene, CDR1 is KGHSH and CDR2 is LQKENI. V gave up 6 bases and J gave up 2 bases; unmatched junction bases: 12. The CDR3 consists of 16 residues.

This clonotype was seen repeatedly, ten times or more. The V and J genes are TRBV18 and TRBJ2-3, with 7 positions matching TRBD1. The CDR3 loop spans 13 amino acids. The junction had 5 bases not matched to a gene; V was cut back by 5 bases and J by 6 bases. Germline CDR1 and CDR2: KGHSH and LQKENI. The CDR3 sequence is CASSEGAMDTQYF. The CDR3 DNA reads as TGTGCCAGCTCAGAGGGGGCGATGGATACGCAGTATTTT.

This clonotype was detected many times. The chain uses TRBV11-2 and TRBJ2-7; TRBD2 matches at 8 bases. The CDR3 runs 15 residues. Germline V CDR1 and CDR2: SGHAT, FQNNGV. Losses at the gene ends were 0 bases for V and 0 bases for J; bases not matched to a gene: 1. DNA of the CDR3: TGTGCCAGCAGCTTAGAGAGCGGGAGCTCCTACGAGCAGTACTTC. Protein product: CASSLESGSSYEQYF.

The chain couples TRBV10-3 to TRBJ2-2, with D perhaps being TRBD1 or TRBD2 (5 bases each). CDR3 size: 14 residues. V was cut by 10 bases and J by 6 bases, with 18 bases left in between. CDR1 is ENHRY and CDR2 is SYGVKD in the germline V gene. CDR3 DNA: TGTGCCAGCACCGGGACGGCCGAATCCGGGGAGCTGTTTTTT. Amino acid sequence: CASTGTAESGELFF.

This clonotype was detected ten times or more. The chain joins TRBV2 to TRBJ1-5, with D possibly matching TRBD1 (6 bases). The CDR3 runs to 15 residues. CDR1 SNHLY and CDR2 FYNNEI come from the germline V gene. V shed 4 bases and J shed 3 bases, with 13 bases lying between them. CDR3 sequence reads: CASSADRSFNQPQHF. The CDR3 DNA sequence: TGTGCCAGCAGTGCGGACAGATCCTTCAATCAGCCCCAGCATTTT.

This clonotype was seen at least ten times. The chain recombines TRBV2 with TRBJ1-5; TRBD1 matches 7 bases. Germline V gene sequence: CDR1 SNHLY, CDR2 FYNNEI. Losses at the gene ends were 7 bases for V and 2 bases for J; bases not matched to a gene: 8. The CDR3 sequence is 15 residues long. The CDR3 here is CASTLGGTGNQPQHF. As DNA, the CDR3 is TGTGCCAGCACCCTGGGCGGGACAGGCAATCAGCCCCAGCATTTT.